The rows below give T cell receptor beta chains drawn from one sample of a study of blood T cell repertoires in COVID-19. Clones were read by immunoSEQ multiplex PCR, and TCRdb kept only the in-frame ones, dropping some. Here the sample spans some 130,000 clones, 80% to 90% being singletons. The material sequenced was PBMCs or T cells enriched from blood (not recorded which). These receptor sequences come from a man aged 45-65 years who had recovered from COVID-19. Each CDR3 is given without its conserved first and last residue.

TRBV12-5	TRBJ2-1	ASGLAPSGPDNEQF
TRBV2	TRBJ1-4	ASSRSFSEKLF
TRBV7-2	TRBJ2-5	ASSLAGTGETQY
TRBV11-2	TRBJ2-2	ASSKTGWGFSGELF
TRBV7-9	TRBJ1-4	ASSLGRQGSEKLF
TRBV12-3/TRBV12-4	TRBJ1-1	ASSFRGNPEAF
TRBV5-1	TRBJ1-3	ASSLEGQIGNTIY
TRBV4-3	TRBJ2-1	ASSQHPTIDRGSEQF
TRBV7-8	TRBJ2-7	ASSLGILQKEQY
TRBV7-8	TRBJ1-2	ASSPAGRNYGYT
TRBV7-2	TRBJ1-5	ASSTQTTVNQPQH
TRBV28	TRBJ1-6	ASSLLRAGARSSPLH
TRBV28	TRBJ2-5	ASSFQEGETQY
TRBV12-3/TRBV12-4	TRBJ1-5	ASSYYMGQPQH
TRBV5-8	TRBJ1-2	ASSPDGTGGAQGYT
TRBV14	TRBJ1-2	ASSQAGYGYT
TRBV5-1	TRBJ2-5	ASRPGSGETQY
TRBV9	TRBJ1-2	ASSVSPAPVYGYT
TRBV5-1	TRBJ2-1	ASSTPGTGGDEQF
TRBV7-2	TRBJ1-5	ASSVTGGQPQH